This TCR beta chain originates from a study of cytomegalovirus exposure and HLA in healthy donors. Study summary: The approximately 120 validation repertoires, a later analysis reported, used the same platform as the approximately 650 first-cohort repertoires.

To note about this clone: Its specificity is not known.

Study results and caveats: The majority of TCR sequences were rare, yet some public TCRs appeared in many donors.

The donors were part of the validation cohort of roughly 110 subjects. That cohort was separate from the first cohort, which comprised 550 to 750 subjects. Libraries were prepared by immunoSEQ multiplex PCR; TCRdb keeps only in-frame clonotypes and omits some of them. The table records roughly 68,000 clones, around 96% of them present only once. Germline V gene data show CDR1 as MDHEN and CDR2 as SYDVKM. This CDR3 comprises 12 residues. Between the trimmed V and J ends, which lost 3 bases and 6 bases, there was a span of 9 bases. This chain uses TRBV28 with TRBJ2-7; a possible D gene is TRBD2 (5 bases). Sequencing was performed on PBMCs. This receptor was taken from a woman aged 18-35 years in good health and CMV-seropositive. The CDR3 region has the DNA TGTGCCAGCAGTTTTTCGGGGAGCGAGCAGTACTTC. As protein: CASSFSGSEQYF.